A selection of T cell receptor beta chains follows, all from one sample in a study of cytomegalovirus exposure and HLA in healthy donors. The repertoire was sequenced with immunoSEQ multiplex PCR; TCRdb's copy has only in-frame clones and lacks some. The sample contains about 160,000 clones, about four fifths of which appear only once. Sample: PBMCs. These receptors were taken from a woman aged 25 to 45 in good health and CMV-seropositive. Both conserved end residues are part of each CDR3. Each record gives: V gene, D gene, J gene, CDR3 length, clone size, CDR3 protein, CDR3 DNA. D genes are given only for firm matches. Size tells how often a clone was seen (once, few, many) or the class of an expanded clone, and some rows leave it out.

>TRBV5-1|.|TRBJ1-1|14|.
CASSLGDPSRGAFF
TGCGCCAGCAGCTTGGGGGATCCGAGCCGGGGGGCTTTCTTT
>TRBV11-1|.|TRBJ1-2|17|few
CASSLDRFRDGKDGYTF
TGTGCCAGCAGCTTAGATCGGTTTCGGGATGGCAAGGATGGCTACACCTTC
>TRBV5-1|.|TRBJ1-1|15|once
CASSWGGFRDSEAFF
TGCGCCAGCAGCTGGGGGGGGTTTCGTGACAGTGAAGCTTTCTTT
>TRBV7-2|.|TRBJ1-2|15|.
CASSSRAGTNYGYTF
TGTGCCAGCAGCTCGAGGGCGGGAACTAACTATGGCTACACCTTC
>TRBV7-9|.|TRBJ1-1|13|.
CASSLGGATEAFF
TGTGCCAGCAGCTTGGGAGGGGCCACTGAAGCTTTCTTT
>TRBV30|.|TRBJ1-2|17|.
CAWSGKVSAERGYGYTF
TGTGCCTGGAGTGGAAAAGTTTCAGCGGAGAGAGGCTATGGCTACACCTTC
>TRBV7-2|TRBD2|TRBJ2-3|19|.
CASSLDGLAGGASTDTQYF
TGTGCCAGCAGCTTAGATGGACTAGCGGGGGGGGCTAGCACAGATACGCAGTATTTC
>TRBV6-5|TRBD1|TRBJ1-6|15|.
CASRQGADYNSPLHF
TGTGCCAGCAGACAGGGGGCTGATTATAATTCACCCCTCCACTTT
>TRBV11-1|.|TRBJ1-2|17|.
CASSLDRYRSSNYGYTF
TGTGCCAGCAGCTTAGATCGGTACAGGAGCTCTAACTATGGCTACACCTTC
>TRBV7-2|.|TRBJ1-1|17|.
CASSLGIGTRGGTEAFF
TGTGCCAGCAGCTTAGGTATCGGGACCCGGGGGGGCACTGAAGCTTTCTTT
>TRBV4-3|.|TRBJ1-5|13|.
CASSQNIDQPQHF
TGCGCCAGCAGCCAGAACATCGATCAGCCCCAGCATTTT
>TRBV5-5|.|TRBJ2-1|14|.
CASSLRGGPGEQFF
TGTGCCAGCAGCTTGAGGGGGGGGCCAGGTGAGCAGTTCTTC
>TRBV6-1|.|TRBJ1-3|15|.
CASSRTPYSGNTIYF
TGTGCCAGCAGCAGAACACCTTACTCTGGAAACACCATATATTTT
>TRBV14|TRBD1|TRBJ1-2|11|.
CASGTGIGYTF
TGTGCCAGCGGGACAGGGATTGGCTACACCTTC
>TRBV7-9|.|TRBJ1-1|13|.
CSSSYVGDTEAFF
TGTTCCAGCAGCTATGTAGGAGACACTGAAGCTTTCTTT
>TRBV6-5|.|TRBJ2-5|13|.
CASTPGEQETQYF
TGTGCCAGCACCCCCGGGGAGCAAGAGACCCAGTACTTC
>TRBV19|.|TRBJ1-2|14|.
CASKRPVAADGYTF
TGTGCCAGTAAGAGACCCGTGGCGGCAGATGGCTACACCTTC
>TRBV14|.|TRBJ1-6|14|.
CASSQRQNNSPLHF
TGTGCCAGCAGCCAGCGACAGAATAATTCACCCCTCCACTTT
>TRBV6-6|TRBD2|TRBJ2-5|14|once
CASRTSGGIETQYF
TGTGCCAGCAGAACTAGCGGGGGGATAGAGACCCAGTACTTC
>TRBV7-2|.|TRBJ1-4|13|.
CASSLLQDEKLFF
TGTGCCAGCAGCTTACTACAGGATGAAAAACTGTTTTTT
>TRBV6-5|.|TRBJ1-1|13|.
CASSLLSNTEAFF
TGTGCCAGCAGCCTCCTCAGTAACACTGAAGCTTTCTTT
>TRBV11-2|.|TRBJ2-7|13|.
CASSFQGTYEQYF
TGTGCCAGCAGCTTCCAGGGGACCTACGAGCAGTACTTC
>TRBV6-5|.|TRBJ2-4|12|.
CASSQRYGIQYF
TGTGCCAGCAGTCAACGGTATGGCATTCAGTACTTC
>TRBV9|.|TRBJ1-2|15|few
CASSGEGVVNYGYTF
TGTGCCAGCAGCGGTGAGGGGGTTGTGAACTATGGCTACACCTTC
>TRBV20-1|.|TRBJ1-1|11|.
CSGRMNTEAFF
TGCAGTGGCAGGATGAACACTGAAGCTTTCTTT
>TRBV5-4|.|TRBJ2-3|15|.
CASSASGANTDTQYF
TGTGCCAGCAGCGCATCAGGGGCCAACACAGATACGCAGTATTTT
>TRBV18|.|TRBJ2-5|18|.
CASSPSRDRQPGGETQYF
TGTGCCAGCTCACCCTCCCGGGACAGGCAACCGGGGGGAGAGACCCAGTACTTC
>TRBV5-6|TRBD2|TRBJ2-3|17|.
CASSLGTSGGITDTQYF
TGTGCCAGCAGCTTGGGGACTAGCGGGGGGATCACAGATACGCAGTATTTT
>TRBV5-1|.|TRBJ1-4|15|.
CASAFGIATNEKLFF
TGCGCCAGCGCCTTCGGGATAGCAACTAATGAAAAACTGTTTTTT
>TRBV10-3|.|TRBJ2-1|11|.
CATTSYNEQFF
TGTGCCACGACTAGTTACAATGAGCAGTTCTTC
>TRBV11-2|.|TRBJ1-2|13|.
CASSQGLLSDYTF
TGTGCCAGCAGCCAAGGACTCCTTTCCGACTACACCTTC
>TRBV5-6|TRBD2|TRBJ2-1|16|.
CASSTDGTSGYNEQFF
TGTGCCAGCAGCACAGACGGGACTAGCGGATACAATGAGCAGTTCTTC
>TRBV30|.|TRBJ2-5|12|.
CAWRTVVETQYF
TGTGCCTGGAGAACAGTGGTAGAGACCCAGTACTTC
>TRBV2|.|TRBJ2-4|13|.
CASSEQGWNIQYF
TGTGCCAGCAGTGAACAGGGTTGGAACATTCAGTACTTC
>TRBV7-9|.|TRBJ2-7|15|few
CASSLYLPGAYEQYF
TGTGCCAGCAGCTTATACTTGCCGGGGGCCTACGAGCAGTACTTC
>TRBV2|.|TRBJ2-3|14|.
CASSVTQATDTQYF
TGTGCCAGCAGTGTCACACAGGCCACAGATACGCAGTATTTT
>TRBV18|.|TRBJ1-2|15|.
CASSPNTGANYGYTF
TGTGCCAGCTCACCGAATACGGGAGCTAACTATGGCTACACCTTC
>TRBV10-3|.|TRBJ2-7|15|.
CAISDRVGGVYEQYF
TGTGCCATCAGTGACAGGGTTGGTGGGGTCTACGAGCAGTACTTC
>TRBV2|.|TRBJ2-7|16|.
CASSERVTQHPYEQYF
TGTGCCAGCAGTGAACGGGTGACTCAGCACCCTTACGAGCAGTACTTC
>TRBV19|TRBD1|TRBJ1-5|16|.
CASSIEDRGSVQPQHF
TGTGCCAGTAGTATAGAGGACAGGGGCTCGGTTCAGCCCCAGCATTTT
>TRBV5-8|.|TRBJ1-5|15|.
CASSLVGSSNQPQHF
TGTGCCAGCAGCTTGGTCGGTAGCAGCAATCAGCCCCAGCATTTT
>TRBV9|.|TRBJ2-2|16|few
CASSPQGIQATGELFF
TGTGCCAGCAGCCCACAGGGAATTCAAGCCACCGGGGAGCTGTTTTTT
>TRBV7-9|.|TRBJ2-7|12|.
CASSFLVGEQYF
TGTGCCAGCAGCTTTTTGGTCGGTGAGCAGTACTTC
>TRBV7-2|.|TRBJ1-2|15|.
CASSSRGLVNYGYTF
TGTGCCAGCAGCTCACGGGGATTAGTGAACTATGGCTACACCTTC
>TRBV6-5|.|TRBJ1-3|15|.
CASRPRISSGNTIYF
TGTGCCAGCAGGCCCAGGATTAGCTCTGGAAACACCATATATTTT
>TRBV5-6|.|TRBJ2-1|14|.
CASSNTGGYNEQFF
TGTGCCAGCAGCAACACCGGCGGGTACAATGAGCAGTTCTTC
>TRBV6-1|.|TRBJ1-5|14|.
CASSEQARGQPQHF
TGTGCCAGCAGTGAACAGGCTCGGGGTCAGCCCCAGCATTTT
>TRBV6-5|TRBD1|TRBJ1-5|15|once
CASSRNRGGNQPQHF
TGTGCCAGCAGCCGCAACAGGGGCGGCAATCAGCCCCAGCATTTT
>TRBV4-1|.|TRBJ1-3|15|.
CASKLDDYSGNTIYF
TGCGCCAGCAAACTCGACGACTACTCTGGAAACACCATATATTTT
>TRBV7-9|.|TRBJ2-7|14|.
CASSLLGGLGEQYF
TGTGCCAGCAGCTTATTGGGGGGGCTCGGGGAGCAGTACTTC
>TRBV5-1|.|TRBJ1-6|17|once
CASSLEGKTDYNSPLHF
TGCGCCAGCAGCTTGGAGGGTAAGACAGACTATAATTCACCCCTCCACTTT
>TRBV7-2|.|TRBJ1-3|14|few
CASSLAYSGNTIYF
TGTGCCAGCAGCTTAGCTTACTCTGGAAACACCATATATTTT
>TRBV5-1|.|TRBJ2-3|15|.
CASSLEDYSTDTQYF
TGCGCCAGCAGCTTGGAGGACTATAGCACAGATACGCAGTATTTT